Shown below are 9 T cell receptor beta chains from a single sample sequenced in a study of radiotherapy plus CTLA-4 blockade in lung cancer. Measured with immunoSEQ multiplex PCR; TCRdb has only the in-frame clones, and not every one. In the table there are roughly 50,000 clones, around four fifths of which are singletons. The input for sequencing was peripheral blood, taken from a patient treated with radiotherapy plus ipilimumab. These receptors were obtained from a human donor with non-small cell lung cancer who had a partial response to radiotherapy plus ipilimumab.

V is TRBV7-2 and J is TRBJ2-3; the D is unclear. Deletions cut 3 bases from V and 4 bases from J, with 2 bases between. Germline CDR1 is SGHTA and CDR2 is FQGNSA. This CDR3 has 11 residues. The DNA of the CDR3 is TGTGCCAGCAGCTTCGCAGATACGCAGTATTTT. It yields the protein CASSFADTQYF.

The chain recombines TRBV9 with TRBJ2-3; maybe TRBD2 (6 bases). The CDR3 runs 14 residues. CDR1 and CDR2 (germline): SGDLS, YYNGEE. Deletions cut 2 bases from V and 0 bases from J, with 7 bases between. The DNA of the CDR3 is TGTGCCAGCAGCGTCGGGACTAGCACAGATACGCAGTATTTT. Amino acid sequence: CASSVGTSTDTQYF.

V is TRBV2 and J is TRBJ1-2; D remains unclear. The CDR3 sequence is 14 residues long. Germline-derived CDR1 and CDR2 are SNHLY and FYNNEI. V was clipped by 0 bases and J by 8 bases, with 13 bases between them. The CDR3: CASSEASVPLGYTF. In nucleotides, the CDR3 is TGTGCCAGCAGTGAAGCGTCAGTCCCCCTGGGCTACACCTTC.

The V call is TRBV4-1, the J call TRBJ1-3; D uncertain. Trimming shortened V by 0 bases and J by 8 bases, and 8 bases separated the two germline ends. Per the germline V gene, CDR1 is MGHRA and CDR2 is YSYEKL. This CDR3 spans 13 amino acids. CDR3 DNA: TGCGCCAGCAGCCAAGAGACTCCGGACACCATATATTTT. It yields the protein CASSQETPDTIYF.

This chain joins TRBV4-3 and TRBJ1-2, with D possibly matching TRBD1 (6 bases). The germline gives CDR1 LGHNA, CDR2 YSLEER. There are 16 residues in the CDR3. Trimming left V 0 bases short and J 4 bases short, with 15 bases between. For the CDR3, the DNA is TGCGCCAGCAGCCAAGAGCAGGGGTCTCTATTCTATGGCTACACCTTC. This gives the protein CASSQEQGSLFYGYTF.

The V call is TRBV21-1, the J call TRBJ2-5; TRBD2, the table's D call, was not compared with the DNA. TRBV21-1 is a documented pseudogene. This CDR3 has 16 amino acids. The CDR3 loop reads CASTPRGRGDQETQYF. The CDR3 DNA reads as TGTGCCAGCACCCCTCGAGGGCGGGGGGACCAAGAGACCCAGTACTTC.

The chain is built from TRBV9 and TRBJ1-1; 12 bases fit TRBD1. V lost 0 bases to trimming and J lost 0 bases; unmatched junction nucleotides: 9. CDR3 length equals 19 residues. Germline lookup yields CDR1 SGDLS and CDR2 YYNGEE. CDR3 DNA: TGTGCCAGCAGCGTAGCTACAGGGGACAGGGGGCGCGTGAACACTGAAGCTTTCTTT. Residues: CASSVATGDRGRVNTEAFF. The full variable domain, in which reference TRBV9 and TRBJ1-1 provide the parts outside the CDR3, is DSGVTQTPKHLITATGQRVTLRCSPRSGDLSVYWYQQSLDQGLQFLIQYYNGEERAKGNILERFSAQQFPDLHSELNLSSLELGDSALYFCASSVATGDRGRVNTEAFFGQGTRLTVV.

The genes are TRBV5-1 and TRBJ2-7; 8 bases agree with TRBD1. This CDR3 region has 15 residues. V lost 0 bases and J lost 5; bases outside the gene matches: 7. Germline lookup yields CDR1 SGHRS and CDR2 YFSETQ. CDR3 loop: CASSLGRAGGNEQYF. The CDR3 DNA sequence: TGCGCCAGCAGCTTGGGCCGCGCAGGGGGCAACGAGCAGTACTTC.

The chain has TRBV7-2 and TRBJ1-1; D is possibly TRBD1 (5 bases). The ends were cut back, 4 bases at V and 5 bases at J, with 14 bases in the middle. CDR3 length equals 14 residues. The germline gives CDR1 SGHTA, CDR2 FQGNSA. The CDR3 region has the DNA TGTGCCAGCAGCTCGGGACTGGGGGGGACTGAAGCTTTCTTT. Translating gives CASSSGLGGTEAFF. The full variable domain, completed using reference TRBV7-2 and TRBJ1-1, is GAGVSQSPSNKVTEKGKDVELRCDPISGHTALYWYRQSLGQGLEFLIYFQGNSAPDKSGLPSDRFSAERTGGSVSTLTIQRTQQEDSAVYLCASSSGLGGTEAFFGQGTRLTVV.